One T cell receptor (beta chain) is described in this entry. Its antigen is unidentified. This record belongs to a study of T cell repertoires in cytomegalovirus infection. At the level of the study: CMV epitopes used comprised recently identified HLA-C-restricted ones and well-studied HLA-B-restricted ones. CMV infection together with matching HLA type was indicated by public TCR beta signatures.

TCRdb re-called the reads with MiXCR, one entry per CDR3 protein. The data contain 45,000 to 60,000 distinct CDR3 sequences, around 18% of them singletons. Study-level results: CMV-specific HLA-C-restricted TCR beta clonotypes dominated the ex vivo response. Individuals carrying CMV plus the relevant HLA were identified by cumulative frequency of public TCR beta families.

The germline V gene has CDR1 SEHNR and CDR2 FQNEAQ (reference sequence). After removal of 4 bases from V and 5 bases from J, the junction contained 17 bases not matched to a gene. The CDR3 consists of 18 residues. The clonotype comes from a human donor in good health (CMV status not recorded). Some clones in this sample may be carry-over from other donors' samples. This specimen was CD8+ T cells from cultured PBMCs, taken from culture after CMV antigen stimulation. The chain links TRBV7-9 to TRBJ2-5, with 9 nucleotides matching TRBD2. The CDR3 loop is CASSSGSSGEAWLETQYF. The CDR3 DNA reads TGTGCCAGCAGCTCAGGGTCTAGCGGGGAGGCATGGCTTGAGACCCAGTACTTC.